Below are 2 T cell receptor beta chains sequenced from a single sample in a study of T cell changes during pregnancy in multiple sclerosis. Some clones are missing from TCRdb's copy, which holds only in-frame ones; the method was immunoSEQ multiplex PCR. The sample yields about 53,000 clones, nearly 95% seen once. Specimen: CD4+ T cells from peripheral blood mononuclear cells, collected in the third trimester of pregnancy. Every receptor here comes from a female donor with multiple sclerosis, enrolled in a pregnancy study.

This clone appeared a single time. The rearrangement uses TRBV5-1 and TRBJ1-4, with 7 nucleotides matching TRBD1. The CDR3 has 17 amino acids. Germline values: CDR1 SGHRS, CDR2 YFSETQ. V gave up 2 bases and J gave up 0 bases; unmatched junction bases: 7. The DNA of the CDR3 is TGCGCCAGCAGCTTCTGGACAGGACCTTCAACTAATGAAAAACTGTTTTTT. This encodes CASSFWTGPSTNEKLFF. The full variable domain, in which reference TRBV5-1 and TRBJ1-4 provide the parts outside the CDR3, is KAGVTQTPRYLIKTRGQQVTLSCSPISGHRSVSWYQQTPGQGLQFLFEYFSETQRNKGNFPGRFSGRQFSNSRSEMNVSTLELGDSALYLCASSFWTGPSTNEKLFFGSGTQLSVL.

V gene TRBV6-5 combines with J gene TRBJ1-6; D might be TRBD1 (5 bases). Trimming shortened V by 0 bases and J by 10 bases, and 13 bases separated the two germline ends. Germline CDR1 is MNHEY and CDR2 is SVGAGI. The CDR3 totals 15 residues. The CDR3 nucleotides read TGTGCCAGCAGTTACTCTTACAGGTCGGAATCACCCCTCCACTTT. Protein sequence: CASSYSYRSESPLHF.